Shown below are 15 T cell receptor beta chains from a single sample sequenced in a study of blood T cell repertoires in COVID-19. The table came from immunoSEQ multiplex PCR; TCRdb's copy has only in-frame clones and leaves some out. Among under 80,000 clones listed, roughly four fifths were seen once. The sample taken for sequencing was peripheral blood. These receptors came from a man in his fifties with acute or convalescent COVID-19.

The CDR3 nucleotides are TGTGCCAGCAGTTACCAGGACAGGGGCCCCTACGAGCAGTACTTC. As protein: CASSYQDRGPYEQYF. The chain is built from TRBV6-2 or TRBV6-3 and TRBJ2-7, with 9 bases aligning to TRBD1. The V gene's germline CDR1 is MNHEY and CDR2 SVGEGT. The CDR3 extends over 15 amino acids. J lost 2 bases, V lost 2 bases, and 4 bases had no gene match.

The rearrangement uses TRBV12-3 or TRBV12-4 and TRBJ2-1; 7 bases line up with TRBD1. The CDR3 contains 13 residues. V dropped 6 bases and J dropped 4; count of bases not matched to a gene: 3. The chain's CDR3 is CASSLGQYNEQFF. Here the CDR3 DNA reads TGTGCCAGCAGCCTGGGACAGTACAATGAGCAGTTCTTC.

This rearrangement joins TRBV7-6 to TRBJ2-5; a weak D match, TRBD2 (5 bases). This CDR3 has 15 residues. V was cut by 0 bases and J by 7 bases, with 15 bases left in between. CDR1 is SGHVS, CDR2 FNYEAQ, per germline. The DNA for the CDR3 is TGTGCCAGCAGCTTAGCGCTTGCGGGCCAGGTGACCCAGTACTTC. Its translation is CASSLALAGQVTQYF.

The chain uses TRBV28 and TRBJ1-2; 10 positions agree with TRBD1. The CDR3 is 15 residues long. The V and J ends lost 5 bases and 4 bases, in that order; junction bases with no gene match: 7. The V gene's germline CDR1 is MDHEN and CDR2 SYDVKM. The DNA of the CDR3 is TGTGCCAGCAGTCTGACAGGGGGCATAGGCTATGGCTACACCTTC. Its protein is CASSLTGGIGYGYTF.

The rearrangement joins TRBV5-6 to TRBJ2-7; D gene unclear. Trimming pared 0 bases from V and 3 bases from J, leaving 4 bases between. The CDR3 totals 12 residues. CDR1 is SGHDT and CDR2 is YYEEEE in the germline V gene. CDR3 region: CASSLALYEQYF. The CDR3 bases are TGTGCCAGCAGCTTGGCCCTCTACGAGCAGTACTTC.

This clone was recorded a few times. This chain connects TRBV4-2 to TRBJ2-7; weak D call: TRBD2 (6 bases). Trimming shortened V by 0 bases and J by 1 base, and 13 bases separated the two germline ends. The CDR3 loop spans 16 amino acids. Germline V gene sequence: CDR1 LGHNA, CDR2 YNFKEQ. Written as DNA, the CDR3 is TGTGCCAGCAGCCAAGAGGAGCGGGCTAAGTCCTACGAGCAGTACTTC. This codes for CASSQEERAKSYEQYF.

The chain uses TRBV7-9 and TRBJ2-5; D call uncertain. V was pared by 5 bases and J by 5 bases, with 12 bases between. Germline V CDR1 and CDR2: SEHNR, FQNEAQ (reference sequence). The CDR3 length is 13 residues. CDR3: CASSPVRVETQYF. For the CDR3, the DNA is TGTGCCAGCAGCCCCGTTCGGGTGGAGACCCAGTACTTC. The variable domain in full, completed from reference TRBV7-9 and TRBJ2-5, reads DTGVSQNPRHKITKRGQNVTFRCDPISEHNRLYWYRQTLGQGPEFLTYFQNEAQLEKSRLLSDRFSAERPKGSFSTLEIQRTEQGDSAMYLCASSPVRVETQYFGPGTRLLVL.

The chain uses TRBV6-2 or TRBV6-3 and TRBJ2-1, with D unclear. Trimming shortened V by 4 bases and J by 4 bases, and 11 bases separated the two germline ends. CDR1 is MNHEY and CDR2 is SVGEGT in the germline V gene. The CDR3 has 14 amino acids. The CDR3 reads CASSFPRSYNEQFF. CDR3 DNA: TGTGCCAGCAGTTTCCCCCGCAGTTACAATGAGCAGTTCTTC.

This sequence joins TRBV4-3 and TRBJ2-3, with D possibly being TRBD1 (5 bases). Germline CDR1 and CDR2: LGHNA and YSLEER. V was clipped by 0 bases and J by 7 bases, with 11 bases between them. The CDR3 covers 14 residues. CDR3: CASSQDSQGYTQYF. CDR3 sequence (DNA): TGCGCCAGCAGCCAAGACTCGCAGGGATATACGCAGTATTTT.

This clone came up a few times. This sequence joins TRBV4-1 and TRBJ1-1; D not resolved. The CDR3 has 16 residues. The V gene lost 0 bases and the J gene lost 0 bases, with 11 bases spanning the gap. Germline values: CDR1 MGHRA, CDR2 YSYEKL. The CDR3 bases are TGCGCCAGCAGCCAAGATGATGGGCCAATGAACACTGAAGCTTTCTTT. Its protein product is CASSQDDGPMNTEAFF.

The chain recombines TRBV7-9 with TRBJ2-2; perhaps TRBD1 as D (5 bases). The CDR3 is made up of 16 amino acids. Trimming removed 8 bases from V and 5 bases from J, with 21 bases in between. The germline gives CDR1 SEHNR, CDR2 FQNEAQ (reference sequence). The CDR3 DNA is TGTGCCAGCCTCTTTCTGCTGACAGAAAGAACCGGGGAGCTGTTTTTT. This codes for CASLFLLTERTGELFF. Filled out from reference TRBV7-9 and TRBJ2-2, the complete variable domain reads DTGVSQNPRHKITKRGQNVTFRCDPISEHNRLYWYRQTLGQGPEFLTYFQNEAQLEKSRLLSDRFSAERPKGSFSTLEIQRTEQGDSAMYLCASLFLLTERTGELFFGEGSRLTVL.

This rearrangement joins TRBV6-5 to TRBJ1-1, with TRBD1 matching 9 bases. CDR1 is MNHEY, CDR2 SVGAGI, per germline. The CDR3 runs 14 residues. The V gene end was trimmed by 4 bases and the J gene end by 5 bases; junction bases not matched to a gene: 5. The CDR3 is CASSSGQGRTEAFF. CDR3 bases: TGTGCCAGCAGTTCGGGACAGGGAAGGACTGAAGCTTTCTTT.

This CDR3 reads CASSFEGTGEYNEQFF. CDR3 sequence (DNA): TGTGCCAGCAGCTTCGAGGGGACAGGGGAGTACAATGAGCAGTTCTTC. V usage is TRBV11-3 and J usage is TRBJ2-1; the match to TRBD1 covers 10 bases. This CDR3 contains 16 residues. The trim removed 3 bases at V and 4 bases at J, leaving 6 bases unmatched. Germline CDR1 and CDR2: SGHNT and YENEEA.

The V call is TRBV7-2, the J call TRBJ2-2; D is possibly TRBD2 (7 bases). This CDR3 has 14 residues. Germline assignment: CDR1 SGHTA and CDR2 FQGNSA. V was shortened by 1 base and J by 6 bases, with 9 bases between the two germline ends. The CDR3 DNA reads TGTGCCAGCAGCTTAGAAGGGGGGGCCGGGGAGCTGTTTTTT. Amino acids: CASSLEGGAGELFF.

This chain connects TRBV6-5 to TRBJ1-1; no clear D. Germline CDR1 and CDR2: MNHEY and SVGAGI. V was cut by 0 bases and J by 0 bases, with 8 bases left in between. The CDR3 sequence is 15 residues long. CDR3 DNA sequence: TGTGCCAGCAGTTACTCGGGCAGTTTGAACACTGAAGCTTTCTTT. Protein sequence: CASSYSGSLNTEAFF.